This T cell receptor (beta chain) was retrieved from a study of control samples from healthy donors and cancer patients. Sequenced by immunoSEQ multiplex PCR; TCRdb stores in-frame clones only, minus some. The sample contains 150,000 to 180,000 clones, roughly 94% of which appear only once. This clone came up a few times. Germline CDR1 and CDR2: MNHEY and SMNVEV (reference sequence). V shed 4 bases and J shed 2 bases, with 14 bases lying between them. CDR3 length equals 15 residues. The rearrangement links TRBV27 to TRBJ1-2, with no clear D. The source of this sequence is a man aged 35 to 55 in good health. The sequencing input was blood. The CDR3 bases are TGTGCCAGCAGTTCGTTAGGACGCCCCAACTATGGCTACACCTTC. Translating gives CASSSLGRPNYGYTF.